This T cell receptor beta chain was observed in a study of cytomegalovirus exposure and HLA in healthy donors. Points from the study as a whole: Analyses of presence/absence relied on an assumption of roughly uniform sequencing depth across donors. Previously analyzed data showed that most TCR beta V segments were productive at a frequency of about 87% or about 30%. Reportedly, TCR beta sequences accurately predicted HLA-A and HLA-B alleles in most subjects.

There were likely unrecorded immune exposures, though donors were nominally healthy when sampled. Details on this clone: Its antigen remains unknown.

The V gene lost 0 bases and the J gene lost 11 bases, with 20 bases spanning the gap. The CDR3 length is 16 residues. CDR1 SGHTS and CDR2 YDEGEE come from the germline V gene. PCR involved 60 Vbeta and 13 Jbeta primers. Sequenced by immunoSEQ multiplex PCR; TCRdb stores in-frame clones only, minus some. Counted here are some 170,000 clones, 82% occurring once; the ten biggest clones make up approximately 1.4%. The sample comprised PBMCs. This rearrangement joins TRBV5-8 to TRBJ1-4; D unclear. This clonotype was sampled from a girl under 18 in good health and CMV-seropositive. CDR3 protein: CASSLDRRPLDGKLFF. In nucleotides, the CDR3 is TGTGCCAGCAGCTTGGACCGGAGACCCCTGGATGGCAAACTGTTTTTT.